The present T cell receptor beta chain was sequenced within a study of OX40 agonist ivuxolimab in advanced cancers. The wider study: The patients got ivuxolimab, which is an agonistic anti-OX40 (CD134) antibody.

V was clipped by 0 bases and J by 0 bases, with 13 bases between them. CDR3 length equals 17 residues. Germline V gene lookup returns CDR1 SGDLS and CDR2 YYNGEE. This clone was counted a single time. Sequenced by immunoSEQ multiplex PCR; TCRdb stores in-frame clones only, minus some. The sample holds more than 30,000 clones, around 90% seen once. Blood got drawn at baseline, again on cycle 4 day 1, and then on cycle 7 day 1. The genes are TRBV9 and TRBJ2-1; the D call may be TRBD1 or TRBD2 (5 bases each). The sequence was collected from an adult with an advanced solid tumor such as melanoma, head and neck, liver or kidney cancer. Sequenced material: CD4+ or CD8+ T cells sorted from blood, taken in a trial of the OX40 agonist ivuxolimab. In DNA form, the CDR3 reads TGTGCCAGCAGCGTAGTGGCAGGGACGAGCTCCTACAATGAGCAGTTCTTC. Translation gives CASSVVAGTSSYNEQFF.